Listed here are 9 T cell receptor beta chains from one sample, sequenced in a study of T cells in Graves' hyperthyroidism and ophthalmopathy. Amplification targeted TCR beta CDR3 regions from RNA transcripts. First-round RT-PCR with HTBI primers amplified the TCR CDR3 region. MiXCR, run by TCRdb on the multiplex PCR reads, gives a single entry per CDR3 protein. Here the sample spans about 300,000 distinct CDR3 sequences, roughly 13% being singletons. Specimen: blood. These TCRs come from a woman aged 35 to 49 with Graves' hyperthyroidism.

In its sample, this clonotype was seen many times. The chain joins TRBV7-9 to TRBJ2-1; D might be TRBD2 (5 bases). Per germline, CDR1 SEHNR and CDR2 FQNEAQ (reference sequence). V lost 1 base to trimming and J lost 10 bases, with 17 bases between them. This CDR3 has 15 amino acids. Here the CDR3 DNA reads TGTGCCAGCAGCTTAGAAACGCGGGCCTCATGGGAGCAGTTCTTC. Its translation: CASSLETRASWEQFF.

CDR3 protein: CASSQESGASPFF. The CDR3 DNA follows: TGTGCCAGCAGCCAAGAATCTGGCGCTAGCCCGTTCTTC. This chain connects TRBV3-1 to TRBJ2-1, with a weak D call TRBD2 (5 bases). The V gene's germline CDR1 is LGHDT and CDR2 YNNKEL (reference sequence). CDR3 size: 13 residues. V was pared by 0 bases and J by 15 bases, with 15 bases between.

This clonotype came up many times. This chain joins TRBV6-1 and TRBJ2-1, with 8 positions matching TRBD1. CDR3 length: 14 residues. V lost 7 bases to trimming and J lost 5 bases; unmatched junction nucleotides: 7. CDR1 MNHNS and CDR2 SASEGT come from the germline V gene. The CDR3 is CASNLQGGNNEQFF. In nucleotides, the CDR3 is TGTGCCAGCAATTTACAGGGGGGCAACAATGAGCAGTTCTTC.

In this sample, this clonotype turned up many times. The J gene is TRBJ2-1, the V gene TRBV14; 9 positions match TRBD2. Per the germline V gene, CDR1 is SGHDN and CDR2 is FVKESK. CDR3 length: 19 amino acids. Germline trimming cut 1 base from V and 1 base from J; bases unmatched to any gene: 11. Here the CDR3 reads CASSQGRGSGGPSYNEQFF. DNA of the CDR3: TGTGCCAGCAGCCAAGGAAGGGGTAGCGGGGGCCCGTCCTACAATGAGCAGTTCTTC.

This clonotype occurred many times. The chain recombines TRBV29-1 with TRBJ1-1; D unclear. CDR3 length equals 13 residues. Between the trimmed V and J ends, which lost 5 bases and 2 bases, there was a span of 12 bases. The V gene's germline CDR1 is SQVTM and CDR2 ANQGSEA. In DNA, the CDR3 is TGCAGCGTTCCCAGTCCGGGCAACACTGAAGCTTTCTTT. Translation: CSVPSPGNTEAFF.

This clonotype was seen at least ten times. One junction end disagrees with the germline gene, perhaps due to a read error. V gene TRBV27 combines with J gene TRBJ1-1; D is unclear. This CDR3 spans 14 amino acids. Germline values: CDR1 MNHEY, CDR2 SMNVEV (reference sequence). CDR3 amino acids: CASSLNWADTKAFF. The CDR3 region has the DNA TGTGCCAGCAGTTTAAACTGGGCCGACACTAAAGCTTTCTTT.

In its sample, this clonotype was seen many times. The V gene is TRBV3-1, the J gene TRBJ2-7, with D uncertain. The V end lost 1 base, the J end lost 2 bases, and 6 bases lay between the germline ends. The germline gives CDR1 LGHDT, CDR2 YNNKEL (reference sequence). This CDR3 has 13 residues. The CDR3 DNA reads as TGTGCCAGCAGCCAAGGATGGGCCTACGAGCAGTACTTC. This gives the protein CASSQGWAYEQYF.

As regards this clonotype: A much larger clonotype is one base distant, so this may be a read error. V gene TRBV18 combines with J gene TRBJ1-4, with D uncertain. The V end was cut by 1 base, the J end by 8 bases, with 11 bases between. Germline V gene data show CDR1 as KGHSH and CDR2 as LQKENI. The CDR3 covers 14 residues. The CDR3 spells CASSPQSSGEKLFF. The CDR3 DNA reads TGTGCCAGCTCACCACAATCCTCCGGCGAAAAACTGTTTTTT.

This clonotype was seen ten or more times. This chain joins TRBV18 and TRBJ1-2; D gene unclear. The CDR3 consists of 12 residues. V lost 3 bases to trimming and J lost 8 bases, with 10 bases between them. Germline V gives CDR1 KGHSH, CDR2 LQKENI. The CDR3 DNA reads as TGTGCCAGCTCACCTGACCGAGCCGGCTACACCTTC. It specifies CASSPDRAGYTF.